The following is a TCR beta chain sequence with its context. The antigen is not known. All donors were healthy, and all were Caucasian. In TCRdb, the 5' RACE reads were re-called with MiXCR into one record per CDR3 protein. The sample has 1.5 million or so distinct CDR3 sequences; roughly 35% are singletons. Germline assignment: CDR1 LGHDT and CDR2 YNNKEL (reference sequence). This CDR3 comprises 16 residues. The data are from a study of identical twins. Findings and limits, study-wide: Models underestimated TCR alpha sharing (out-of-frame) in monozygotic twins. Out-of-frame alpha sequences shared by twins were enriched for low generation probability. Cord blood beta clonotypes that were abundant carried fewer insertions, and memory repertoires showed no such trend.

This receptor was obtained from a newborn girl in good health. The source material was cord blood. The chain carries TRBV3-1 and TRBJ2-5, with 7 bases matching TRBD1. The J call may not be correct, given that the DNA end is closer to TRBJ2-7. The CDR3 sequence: CASSQERLTGSGEQYF. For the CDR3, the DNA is TGTGCCAGCAGCCAAGAAAGGCTGACAGGGTCTGGCGAGCAGTACTTC.